The 26 T cell receptor beta chains below were found in one sample sequenced in a study of naive and memory T cell subsets. An equimolar mix of two oligonucleotides served as the beta constant-region primer for TRBC1 and TRBC2. TCRdb redid the calling of the UMI-ligation and nested PCR reads with MiXCR, one entry per CDR3 protein. The profile shows 120,000 to 150,000 distinct CDR3 sequences, about 15% of them singletons. Sequenced: naive CD4+ T cells from blood. These receptors originate from a human donor in good health.

In its sample, this clonotype was seen a few times. V is TRBV12-3 or TRBV12-4 and J is TRBJ1-2; no definite D call. Trimming removed 8 bases from V and 0 bases from J, with 10 bases in between. CDR3 size: 13 residues. The CDR3 DNA is TGTGCCAGCTACGACACCGCTAACTATGGCTACACCTTC. As protein: CASYDTANYGYTF.

This clonotype was observed a few times. The V and J genes are TRBV19 and TRBJ2-7; the match to TRBD1 covers 8 bases. The germline gives CDR1 LNHDA, CDR2 SQIVND (reference sequence). Germline trimming cut 5 bases from V and 0 bases from J; bases unmatched to any gene: 9. This CDR3 comprises 16 residues. The CDR3 nucleotides are TGTGCCAGTAGTCCGACGGACAGGGAAAGCTCCTACGAGCAGTACTTC. It is translated as CASSPTDRESSYEQYF.

Comment on this clonotype: Being one base from a much bigger clone, this may be a read error. This chain links TRBV6-2 or TRBV6-3 with TRBJ2-1, with 7 bases matching TRBD2. Germline V gene sequence: CDR1 MNHEY, CDR2 SVGEGT. The junction had 11 bases not matched to a gene; V was cut back by 7 bases and J by 14 bases. The CDR3 spans 12 residues. CDR3 DNA: TGTGCCAGCACCAACGGGGGGATAGGGGAGTTCTTC. Translation gives CASTNGGIGEFF.

The chain couples TRBV6-2 or TRBV6-3 to TRBJ2-1, with 9 bases that match TRBD2. The CDR3 has 18 amino acids. The germline gives CDR1 MNHEY, CDR2 SVGEGT. After removal of 5 bases from V and 3 bases from J, the junction contained 14 bases not matched to a gene. CDR3 nucleotide sequence: TGTGCCAGCAGTGCGCAGGGTGGGTGGACTAGCGTCTACAATGAGCAGTTCTTC. The encoded protein is CASSAQGGWTSVYNEQFF.

The genes are TRBV7-9 and TRBJ2-5; no reliable D call. This CDR3 is 19 amino acids long. Germline CDR1 reads SEHNR; CDR2 reads FQNEAQ (reference sequence). The V gene lost 0 bases and the J gene lost 1 base, with 21 bases spanning the gap. As DNA, the CDR3 is TGTGCCAGCAGCTTAGCTTTGGCGTTTGGCGGAGACATCCAAGAGACCCAGTACTTC. Translation gives CASSLALAFGGDIQETQYF.

The chain has TRBV28 and TRBJ2-1; 8 nucleotides agree with TRBD1. The CDR3 contains 16 residues. V dropped 0 bases and J dropped 3; count of bases not matched to a gene: 4. Germline values: CDR1 MDHEN, CDR2 SYDVKM. The CDR3, as DNA: TGTGCCAGCAGTTTATGGGCCACAGGGGGCTACAATGAGCAGTTCTTC. Translating gives CASSLWATGGYNEQFF.

The table lists this clonotype with a few counts. The J gene is TRBJ1-1, the V gene TRBV10-3; no reliable D call. Per the germline V gene, CDR1 is ENHRY and CDR2 is SYGVKD. Trimming took 8 bases from V and 1 from J, leaving 11 bases between them. The CDR3 loop spans 13 amino acids. The CDR3 here is CAIGEITNTEAFF. The CDR3 coding sequence is TGTGCCATCGGCGAAATAACGAACACTGAAGCTTTCTTT.

This clonotype was detected only a few times. The V call is TRBV5-5, the J call TRBJ2-6, with 7 nucleotides matching TRBD1. The CDR3 spans 18 residues. V was clipped by 2 bases and J by 0 bases; unmatched bases: 8. The germline gives CDR1 SGHKS, CDR2 YYEKEE (reference sequence). The CDR3 is CASSFVLGTDSGANVLTF. The CDR3 nucleotides read TGTGCCAGCAGCTTCGTGTTGGGGACAGACTCTGGGGCCAACGTCCTGACTTTC.

There are many counts of this clonotype. The rearrangement uses TRBV9 and TRBJ2-7, with unresolved D. The CDR3 is 16 amino acids. V was cut by 0 bases and J by 2 bases, with 15 bases left in between. The V gene's germline CDR1 is SGDLS and CDR2 YYNGEE. CDR3 in DNA: TGTGCCAGCAGCGTAGCCCCGGACGGTTTTCCCTACGAGCAGTACTTC. Its translation is CASSVAPDGFPYEQYF. The whole variable domain, filled in from reference TRBV9 and TRBJ2-7, reads DSGVTQTPKHLITATGQRVTLRCSPRSGDLSVYWYQQSLDQGLQFLIQYYNGEERAKGNILERFSAQQFPDLHSELNLSSLELGDSALYFCASSVAPDGFPYEQYFGPGTRLTVT.

J is TRBJ2-7 and V is TRBV20-1; 10 bases line up with TRBD2. Trimming at V came to 4 bases and at J to 3 bases, leaving 6 bases not matched to a gene. Germline values: CDR1 DFQATT, CDR2 SNEGSKA (reference sequence). This CDR3 has 14 amino acids. In DNA form, the CDR3 reads TGCAGTGCTATTAGCGGGAGGTCGCGCTACGAGCAGTACTTC. Its protein is CSAISGRSRYEQYF.

The chain links TRBV6-1 to TRBJ1-3, with 10 bases matching TRBD1. Germline CDR1 MNHNS, CDR2 SASEGT. The CDR3 runs 15 residues. V dropped 10 bases and J dropped 0; count of bases not matched to a gene: 6. The CDR3 is CAIGTGAISGNTIYF. CDR3 nucleotide sequence: TGTGCCATCGGGACAGGGGCGATCTCTGGAAACACCATATATTTT.

The rearrangement links TRBV12-3 or TRBV12-4 to TRBJ2-1, with 13 bases matching TRBD2. CDR3 size: 15 residues. V trimming: 5 bases; J trimming: 6 bases; junction bases outside the gene matches: 4. The CDR3 nucleotides read TGTGCCAGCAGTCAAGGACTAGCGGGAGTCAATGAGCAGTTCTTC. Its protein product is CASSQGLAGVNEQFF.

The V gene is TRBV9, the J gene TRBJ1-1; 7 bases align to TRBD1. Germline CDR1 SGDLS, CDR2 YYNGEE. J lost 7 bases, V lost 4 bases, and 10 bases had no gene match. The CDR3 is 14 residues long. The CDR3 region has the DNA TGTGCCAGCAGCTCACAGGGAGGGGGCCTTGAAGCTTTCTTT. The encoded protein is CASSSQGGGLEAFF. The full variable domain, its missing parts supplied by reference TRBV9 and TRBJ1-1, is DSGVTQTPKHLITATGQRVTLRCSPRSGDLSVYWYQQSLDQGLQFLIQYYNGEERAKGNILERFSAQQFPDLHSELNLSSLELGDSALYFCASSSQGGGLEAFFGQGTRLTVV.

CDR3 bases: TGTGCCATCTCAGGCACCGGGGAGCTGTTTTTT. Amino acid sequence: CAISGTGELFF. The rearrangement uses TRBV10-3 and TRBJ2-2; no definite D call. The CDR3 extends over 11 amino acids. The V end lost 8 bases, the J end lost 4 bases, and 5 bases lay between the germline ends. The germline V gene encodes CDR1 ENHRY and CDR2 SYGVKD.

The rearrangement joins TRBV20-1 to TRBJ2-3; D is ambiguous. There are 14 residues in the CDR3. Trimming stripped 2 bases from V and 0 bases from J, with 9 bases between. The germline CDR1 and CDR2 sequences are DFQATT and SNEGSKA (reference sequence). This chain's CDR3 is CSARSRHSTDTQYF. The DNA for the CDR3 is TGCAGTGCTAGATCTCGACACAGCACAGATACGCAGTATTTT.

This clonotype appeared a few times. The chain carries TRBV12-3 or TRBV12-4 and TRBJ2-5, with TRBD2 identical over 12 bases. Trimming cost V 2 bases and J 5 bases; bases outside gene matches: 3. This CDR3 spans 15 amino acids. The CDR3 spells CASSLTSGRRETQYF. CDR3 coding DNA: TGTGCCAGCAGTTTAACTAGCGGGAGGAGGGAGACCCAGTACTTC.

The genes are TRBV7-2 and TRBJ2-1; 11 bases are shared with TRBD2. With V trimmed by 6 bases and J by 9 bases, 10 bases remained unmatched. The CDR3 loop spans 15 amino acids. Germline V CDR1 and CDR2: SGHTA, FQGNSA. The CDR3 nucleotides read TGTGCCAGCAGGCAAGGGGGGCTAGCGGGAGGTGAGCAGTTCTTC. This codes for CASRQGGLAGGEQFF.

The chain uses TRBV28 and TRBJ2-3; D unresolved. The CDR3 is 15 amino acids. Between the trimmed V and J ends, which lost 7 bases and 0 bases, there was a span of 14 bases. CDR1 and CDR2 from the germline V gene are MDHEN and SYDVKM. CDR3 DNA sequence: TGTGCCAGCACCAACCCGACCGTTAGCACAGATACGCAGTATTTT. This encodes CASTNPTVSTDTQYF.

The genes are TRBV6-2 or TRBV6-3 and TRBJ1-1; D is unresolved. The ends were cut back, 4 bases at V and 0 bases at J, with 6 bases in the middle. Per germline, CDR1 MNHEY and CDR2 SVGEGT. The CDR3 sequence is 13 residues long. CDR3 protein: CASSSPMNTEAFF. The CDR3 DNA sequence: TGTGCCAGCAGTTCCCCCATGAACACTGAAGCTTTCTTT.

This clonotype was counted only a few times. V and J are TRBV6-5 and TRBJ2-5; no clear D. Trimming stripped 3 bases from V and 2 bases from J, with 10 bases between. CDR1 MNHEY and CDR2 SVGAGI come from the germline V gene. CDR3 length: 14 amino acids. The CDR3 protein is CASSYGPLQETQYF. CDR3 DNA sequence: TGTGCCAGCAGTTATGGTCCACTACAAGAGACCCAGTACTTC.

A few counts support this clonotype. CDR3 region: CASHSNYGYTF. CDR3 nucleotides: TGTGCCAGCCATTCTAACTATGGCTACACCTTC. This chain joins TRBV7-2 and TRBJ1-2; no firm D call. The CDR3 extends over 11 amino acids. Germline values: CDR1 SGHTA, CDR2 FQGNSA. V dropped 8 bases and J dropped 0 bases, with 4 bases sitting between them.

J is TRBJ2-2 and V is TRBV5-5; 9 bases fit TRBD1. This CDR3 contains 15 residues. With V trimmed by 0 bases and J by 4 bases, 1 base remained unmatched. Germline CDR1 SGHKS, CDR2 YYEKEE (reference sequence). CDR3 in DNA: TGTGCCAGCAGCTTGGACAGGGGGCCCACCGGGGAGCTGTTTTTT. Its translation is CASSLDRGPTGELFF.

This clonotype was seen a few times. The chain has TRBV7-2 and TRBJ1-2, with 7 nucleotides matching TRBD1. Germline CDR1 reads SGHTA; CDR2 reads FQGNSA. V gave up 4 bases and J gave up 7 bases; unmatched junction bases: 15. The CDR3 has 16 amino acids. For the CDR3, the DNA is TGTGCCAGCAGCTCCCGTTGGGACAGTTATGCCTCTGGCTACACCTTC. The encoded protein is CASSSRWDSYASGYTF.

This clonotype was found a few times. The rearrangement uses TRBV7-9 and TRBJ2-7; 13 bases align to TRBD2. The trim removed 6 bases at V and 4 bases at J, leaving 6 bases unmatched. This CDR3 spans 15 amino acids. CDR1 and CDR2 (germline): SEHNR, FQNEAQ (reference sequence). The CDR3 region is CASRPGLAGDYEQYF. CDR3 coding DNA: TGTGCCAGCAGACCAGGACTAGCGGGGGATTACGAGCAGTACTTC. Full variable domain (missing parts from reference TRBV7-9 and TRBJ2-7): DTGVSQNPRHKITKRGQNVTFRCDPISEHNRLYWYRQTLGQGPEFLTYFQNEAQLEKSRLLSDRFSAERPKGSFSTLEIQRTEQGDSAMYLCASRPGLAGDYEQYFGPGTRLTVT.

The gene calls are TRBV6-4 and TRBJ2-1; D gene unclear. Per the germline V gene, CDR1 is MRHNA and CDR2 is SNTAGT. V lost 1 base and J 0 bases, leaving 7 bases between the germline ends. CDR3 size: 15 residues. CDR3 region: CASSDFPNSYNEQFF. CDR3 bases: TGTGCCAGCAGTGACTTTCCGAACTCCTACAATGAGCAGTTCTTC.

This chain joins TRBV4-1 and TRBJ2-3; 7 bases are shared with TRBD1. This CDR3 is built from 15 residues. The ends lost 3 bases at V and 2 bases at J; junction bases unmatched: 5. Germline loops: CDR1 MGHRA, CDR2 YSYEKL. The CDR3 coding sequence is TGCGCCAGCAGCCAGCCGGGACAGACCACAGATACGCAGTATTTT. Its protein is CASSQPGQTTDTQYF.